One and the same sample provided the 14 T cell receptor beta chains below, sequenced in a study of shared clonotypes between healthy human individuals. TCRdb keeps only in-frame clones here, not all; method: immunoSEQ multiplex PCR. Of some 200,000 clones in the sample, about 69% were seen once. The material sequenced was memory CD4+ T cells sorted from blood. The subset: CD45RA-negative fraction. Receptor source: a man aged 30-40 years in good health.

The chain combines TRBV6-5 with TRBJ2-7; the D gene is possibly TRBD1 (5 bases). Germline assignment: CDR1 MNHEY and CDR2 SVGAGI. V lost 2 bases and J lost 2, with 7 bases in between. This CDR3 region has 13 residues. CDR3 nucleotides: TGTGCCAGCAGTTACAGGGGCGCCTACGAGCAGTACTTC. The encoded protein is CASSYRGAYEQYF.

To note about this clone: A read error may explain this, as a much larger clone is one base away. The chain recombines TRBV7-2 with TRBJ2-5, with TRBD2 matching over 14 bases. The germline V gene encodes CDR1 SGHTA and CDR2 FQGNSA. V was clipped by 5 bases and J by 7 bases; unmatched bases: 9. The length of the CDR3 is 16 residues. CDR3: CASSARTSGRRATQYF. The CDR3 coding sequence is TGTGCCAGCAGCGCAAGGACTAGCGGGAGGCGTGCGACCCAGTACTTC.

This clone appeared a few times. V usage is TRBV28 and J usage is TRBJ1-1; possibly TRBD1 for D (5 bases). The CDR3 extends over 14 amino acids. The V gene lost 8 bases and the J gene lost 5 bases, with 18 bases spanning the gap. CDR1 and CDR2 from the germline V gene are MDHEN and SYDVKM. The CDR3 region has the DNA TGTGCCAGCGTTACATCGGGGGAGGGGACTGAAGCTTTCTTT. Translating it yields CASVTSGEGTEAFF.

This clone was seen only a few times. The rearrangement uses TRBV29-1 and TRBJ1-1; 12 nucleotides line up with TRBD1. The CDR3 is 13 residues long. Germline V gene sequence: CDR1 SQVTM, CDR2 ANQGSEA. V was pared by 4 bases and J by 8 bases, with 5 bases of the junction left unmatched. This CDR3 is CSVGGTGGYEAFF. The CDR3 DNA reads as TGCAGCGTTGGCGGGACAGGGGGCTACGAAGCTTTCTTT.

This chain uses TRBV7-8 with TRBJ2-7, with 16 positions matching TRBD2. The J segment lost 7 bases and the V segment lost 3 bases, leaving 6 bases of the junction unmatched. The germline CDR1 and CDR2 sequences are SGHVS and FQNEAQ. The CDR3 has 16 amino acids. The CDR3 bases are TGTGCCAGCAGCTTGGCTGGGACTAGCGGGAGGGTAGAGCAGTACTTC. This gives the protein CASSLAGTSGRVEQYF.

CDR3 DNA: TGTGCCAGCAGCGCCCGGCGGGGGGCCAACTACAATGAGCAGTTCTTC. Encoded protein: CASSARRGANYNEQFF. V gene TRBV9 combines with J gene TRBJ2-1; 8 bases agree with TRBD2. Losses at the gene ends were 3 bases for V and 3 bases for J; bases not matched to a gene: 8. The CDR3 loop spans 16 amino acids. Germline V gene data show CDR1 as SGDLS and CDR2 as YYNGEE.

The CDR3 DNA follows: TGTGCCACCAGCAGACCTCCCTCCTTTTATCCCCAGCATTTT. It specifies CATSRPPSFYPQHF. The chain is built from TRBV15 and TRBJ1-5; unclear D gene. CDR3 length: 14 amino acids. The V gene lost 2 bases and the J gene lost 10 bases, with 15 bases spanning the gap. CDR1 and CDR2 (germline): LNHNV, YYDKDF (reference sequence).

This clone was seen a few times. The chain has TRBV2 and TRBJ2-1; 8 bases fit TRBD2. The CDR3 runs 14 residues. Losses at the gene ends were 7 bases for V and 7 bases for J; bases not matched to a gene: 9. Germline V gene data show CDR1 as SNHLY and CDR2 as FYNNEI. The CDR3, as DNA: TGTGCCAGCACTCGAGCGGGAGTAGGTAATGAGCAGTTCTTC. Protein sequence: CASTRAGVGNEQFF.

Written as DNA, the CDR3 is TGTGCCAGCAGCTCATACACCGGGGAGCTGTTTTTT. It specifies CASSSYTGELFF. The chain is built from TRBV5-5 and TRBJ2-2, with unresolved D. The length of the CDR3 is 12 residues. V lost 3 bases and J 3 bases, leaving 3 bases between the germline ends. The germline V gene has CDR1 SGHKS and CDR2 YYEKEE (reference sequence). Drawing the rest from reference TRBV5-5 and TRBJ2-2, the complete variable domain is DAGVTQSPTHLIKTRGQQVTLRCSPISGHKSVSWYQQVLGQGPQFIFQYYEKEERGRGNFPDRFSARQFPNYSSELNVNALLLGDSALYLCASSSYTGELFFGEGSRLTVL.

This clone was detected only once. The chain recombines TRBV7-8 with TRBJ2-3, with D possibly TRBD1 on 6 matching bases. V lost 0 bases, J lost 6 bases, and 13 bases lay in between. The CDR3 totals 15 residues. Germline assignment: CDR1 SGHVS and CDR2 FQNEAQ. This CDR3 reads CASSLARTVWDTQYF. For the CDR3, the DNA is TGTGCCAGCAGCTTAGCGCGGACAGTTTGGGATACGCAGTATTTT.

In this sample, this clone turned up once. The J gene is TRBJ2-3, the V gene TRBV5-4; 10 positions match TRBD2. This CDR3 contains 15 residues. CDR1 and CDR2 (germline): SGHNT, YYREEE (reference sequence). The V segment lost 6 bases and the J segment 3 bases; nucleotides outside the gene matches: 7. CDR3 in DNA: TGTGCCAGCACCTTAGCGGGAGGTAGAACAGATACGCAGTATTTT. It encodes CASTLAGGRTDTQYF.

This clone was seen ten or more times. The chain has TRBV2 and TRBJ2-5; the D gene is possibly TRBD2 (5 bases). The CDR3 has 13 residues. Germline CDR1 and CDR2: SNHLY and FYNNEI. V was cut by 5 bases and J by 4 bases, with 11 bases left in between. In DNA form, the CDR3 reads TGTGCCAGCAGTCACCGGGAAGGAGAGACCCAGTACTTC. Translated, it gives CASSHREGETQYF.

The chain carries TRBV28 and TRBJ1-4; no reliable D call. The CDR3 sequence is 13 residues long. CDR1 is MDHEN, CDR2 SYDVKM, per germline. Trimming left V 2 bases short and J 8 bases short, with 9 bases between. CDR3 DNA sequence: TGTGCCAGCAGTTTAAATGCAGGAGAAAAACTGTTTTTT. It is translated as CASSLNAGEKLFF.

This chain links TRBV10-2 with TRBJ2-7, with 10 bases lining up with TRBD2. This CDR3 comprises 17 residues. Germline-derived CDR1 and CDR2 are WSHSY and SAAADI. V gave up 7 bases and J gave up 0 bases; unmatched junction bases: 12. The chain's CDR3 is CASKRGLAEPNSYEQYF. In DNA, the CDR3 is TGCGCCAGCAAGAGAGGACTAGCGGAGCCGAACTCCTACGAGCAGTACTTC.